This T cell receptor beta chain was observed in a study of blood T cell repertoires in COVID-19. Study context: The United States, Italy and Spain supplied acute and convalescent COVID-19 samples. Nucleic acid was either cDNA or gDNA, and it came from T cells, B-cell-depleted T cells, or PBMCs.

CDR1 MNHEY and CDR2 SVGAGI come from the germline V gene. The V and J ends lost 0 bases and 10 bases respectively, with 10 bases between them. This CDR3 region has 14 residues. As handled by the study authors: Nucleated cell counts were estimated from reference gene primer amplification. Sequencing was performed with immunoSEQ multiplex PCR; in TCRdb, only in-frame clones are kept and a portion is missing. D and trimming were read from the DNA, whereas the V and J calls and clone size are those reported in that table. This table holds tens of thousands of clones, around 80% found once. V is TRBV6-5 and J is TRBJ1-6, with D perhaps matching TRBD1 (6 bases). This TCR derives from a man aged 55 to 69 with active or convalescent COVID-19. Sequences were obtained from peripheral blood. The CDR3 DNA reads TGTGCCAGCAGTTACTCGGACAGAGGCTCACCCCTCCACTTT. It specifies CASSYSDRGSPLHF.